This entry concerns a single T cell receptor (beta chain). The data belong to a study of T cells in Graves' hyperthyroidism and ophthalmopathy. These patients, aged 18 to 65, had recently diagnosed hyperthyroidism lasting under 2 months. The sample of blood was obtained at first hyperthyroidism diagnosis (before any ophthalmopathy symptoms). PBMCs were sourced from more than 9 ml fresh peripheral blood. Trimming removed 0 bases at V and 1 base at J, with 16 bases between. The CDR3 runs 18 residues. Germline CDR1 is MGHRA and CDR2 is YSYEKL. Amplification of TCR beta CDR3 regions was performed using RNA transcripts as template. Using the HTBI primer set, a first-round RT-PCR was run on the TCR CDR3. A single record per CDR3 protein comes from TCRdb applying MiXCR to the multiplex PCR reads. This table holds around 700,000 distinct CDR3 sequences, 18% found once.

This rearrangement joins TRBV4-1 to TRBJ1-3; possible D gene TRBD1, 6 bases. This clonotype was obtained from a woman in her forties or fifties with Graves' hyperthyroidism that later progressed to Graves' ophthalmopathy. Sequencing was carried out using blood. The CDR3 DNA is TGCGCCAGCAGCCAAGATCAGCCCAGGGGAATGTCTGGAAACACCATATATTTT. Translated: CASSQDQPRGMSGNTIYF.